These 9 T cell receptor beta chains share one sample of origin, sequenced in a study of T cell responses to AZD1222 COVID-19 vaccine. The table came from immunoSEQ multiplex PCR; TCRdb's copy has only in-frame clones and leaves some out. The sample carries around 160,000 clones, roughly 87% recorded once. This specimen was peripheral blood, taken on day 0 of AZD1222 vaccination. These receptors originate from an adult in good health.

The rearrangement links TRBV9 to TRBJ2-1; maybe TRBD1 (6 bases). CDR1 is SGDLS and CDR2 is YYNGEE in the germline V gene. There are 16 residues in the CDR3. Trimming stripped 1 base from V and 0 bases from J, with 11 bases between. The CDR3: CASSVSGQISYNEQFF. In DNA form, the CDR3 reads TGTGCCAGCAGCGTATCGGGACAAATCTCCTACAATGAGCAGTTCTTC.

The chain couples TRBV3-1 (or the pseudogene TRBV3-2) to TRBJ1-1; D perhaps matches TRBD1 (5 bases). The V end was cut by 1 base, the J end by 10 bases, with 16 bases between. In germline, CDR1 is LGHDT, CDR2 YNNKEL (reference sequence). This CDR3 region has 14 residues. The CDR3 here is CASSQASGAGIAFF. For the CDR3, the DNA is TGTGCCAGCAGCCAAGCTAGTGGGGCAGGGATAGCTTTCTTT.

The gene calls are TRBV7-9 and TRBJ2-5; weak D call: TRBD2 (6 bases). The CDR3 extends over 15 amino acids. With 0 bases removed from V and 1 base from J, the gap between germline ends came to 9 bases. The germline CDR1 and CDR2 sequences are SEHNR and FQNEAQ (reference sequence). CDR3 coding DNA: TGTGCCAGCAGCTTAGCGGGGGGTCTCCAAGAGACCCAGTACTTC. Amino acids: CASSLAGGLQETQYF.

The gene calls are TRBV7-2 and TRBJ1-5; 9 nucleotides align to TRBD1. After removal of 0 bases from V and 6 bases from J, the junction contained 6 bases not matched to a gene. This CDR3 has 16 residues. Germline-derived CDR1 and CDR2 are SGHTA and FQGNSA. The CDR3 reads CASSLAGTGYGQPQHF. The CDR3 DNA is TGTGCCAGCAGCTTAGCGGGGACAGGGTATGGTCAGCCCCAGCATTTT.

The table lists this clone with a few counts. CDR3 loop: CASSSSGGQYNEQFF. CDR3 coding DNA: TGTGCCAGCAGCTCGTCAGGAGGCCAATACAATGAGCAGTTCTTC. V is TRBV5-4 and J is TRBJ2-1; D possibly corresponds to TRBD2 (5 bases). This CDR3 comprises 15 residues. The germline gives CDR1 SGHNT, CDR2 YYREEE (reference sequence). V was trimmed by 3 bases and J by 4 bases, leaving 14 bases between them.

The chain carries TRBV28 and TRBJ1-5, with D possibly TRBD1 on 6 matching bases. V dropped 7 bases and J dropped 5 bases, with 18 bases sitting between them. This CDR3 region has 15 residues. The germline V gene has CDR1 MDHEN and CDR2 SYDVKM. CDR3 amino acids: CASISPTGAHQPQHF. CDR3 sequence (DNA): TGTGCCAGCATTTCCCCGACGGGGGCACATCAGCCCCAGCATTTT.

Concerning this clone: One end of the junction is discordant with germline, which a read error may explain. The chain has TRBV12-3 or TRBV12-4 and TRBJ1-1; 9 bases match TRBD1. CDR3 length equals 13 residues. The CDR3 protein is CASSTGTGRPPVW. The CDR3 bases are TGTGCCAGCAGTACCGGGACAGGGAGGCCACCCGTGTGG.

This clone occurred once. J is TRBJ2-7 and V is TRBV6-5; D not certain. CDR1 is MNHEY and CDR2 is SVGAGI in the germline V gene. With 0 bases removed from V and 6 bases from J, the gap between germline ends came to 12 bases. This CDR3 contains 14 residues. The CDR3 loop is CASSYSESSGEQYF. CDR3 in DNA: TGTGCCAGCAGTTACTCAGAATCCTCTGGCGAGCAGTACTTC.

The chain employs TRBV4-1 and TRBJ2-5, with D unresolved. V was trimmed by 0 bases and J by 1 base, leaving 3 bases between them. In germline, CDR1 is MGHRA, CDR2 YSYEKL. CDR3 length equals 13 residues. As DNA, the CDR3 is TGCGCCAGCAGCCAAGACAGCCAAGAGACCCAGTACTTC. It is translated as CASSQDSQETQYF.